The T cell receptor (beta chain) under discussion was sequenced for a study of T-cell memory formation after mild COVID-19. This clonotype was counted between two and nine times. Its antigen is as yet unknown. Findings of the study overall: The authors did not confirm SARS-CoV-2 specificity of second-wave clones peaking day 37.

It was 5'RACE with constant-segment primers that produced the TCR alpha and TCR beta cDNA libraries, which carried sample barcodes and UMIs. TCRdb passed the 5' RACE reads through MiXCR, listing each CDR3 protein once. This sample has 140,000 to 150,000 distinct CDR3 sequences, with under 30% found just once. The sequence derives from an adult woman who had mild COVID-19 (a few samples of this study predate the infection). Cell type and time point are not known. Sequencing was done on a sample of PBMCs or a T cell subset sorted from them (not recorded which).

The CDR3 loop reads CASPEQGPGETEAFF. CDR3 DNA: TGTGCCAGCCCGGAACAGGGGCCGGGAGAGACTGAAGCTTTCTTT. The chain is built from TRBV6-4 and TRBJ1-1; 7 bases fit TRBD1. J was trimmed by 5 bases and V by 8 bases; bases with no gene match: 14. The CDR3 covers 15 residues. Germline V gives CDR1 MRHNA, CDR2 SNTAGT.